This T cell receptor beta chain was profiled in a study of CD8+CD57+ T cells in acquired aplastic anemia. V lost 5 bases, J lost 7 bases, and 4 bases stayed unmatched. The CDR3 runs 14 residues. Germline CDR1 and CDR2: SGHTA and FQGNSA. Template material for TCR beta VDJ and CDR3 profiling consisted of genomic DNA. Each CDR3 protein gets one entry after TCRdb re-called the reads with MiXCR. The table has 200,000 to 250,000 distinct CDR3 sequences, 30% to 40% seen once. This receptor was identified in a human donor in good health, serving as a control. V and J are TRBV7-2 and TRBJ1-5; TRBD1 agrees at 11 bases. Source material: sorted CD4+, CD8+, or CD8+CD57+ T cells (not recorded which) from PBMCs. Here the CDR3 DNA reads TGTGCCAGCAGCCCGGGACAGGGGGTGCAGCCCCAGCATTTT. This codes for CASSPGQGVQPQHF.